This entry describes one T cell receptor (beta chain). What it binds is unknown. A TCRbeta library incorporating unique molecular identifiers was prepared. TCRdb reprocessed the PCR reads with MiXCR, giving one entry per CDR3 protein. Of hundreds of thousands of distinct CDR3 sequences in the sample, about 26% were seen once. The data are from a study of T-cell reconstitution after alpha-beta-depleted transplantation in children. General study findings and limits: The main origin of T-cell counts and diversity one year after transplant was newly produced T cells. Alpha-beta T cells about two months after transplant reportedly derived from several hundred expanded graft clones.

Germline V CDR1 and CDR2: MNHEY, SVGAGI. Trimming shortened V by 0 bases and J by 2 bases, and 6 bases separated the two germline ends. This CDR3 region has 14 residues. This TCR was recovered from a girl aged 2 to 10 with Fanconi anemia, due to receive a stem cell transplant. The sequencing here drew on PBMCs, taken before TCRalphabeta/CD19-depleted stem cell transplant. The rearrangement uses TRBV6-5 and TRBJ2-3; D is ambiguous. The CDR3 sequence is CASSYSMVTDTQYF. CDR3 in DNA: TGTGCCAGCAGTTACTCGATGGTCACAGATACGCAGTATTTT.